This passage covers 18 T cell receptor beta chains from one sample sequenced in a study of blood T cell repertoires in COVID-19. The assay was immunoSEQ multiplex PCR, and TCRdb's table has in-frame clones only and misses some. The sample consists of roughly 150,000 clones, approximately 79% of them appearing once. The sequenced sample was PBMCs or T cells enriched from blood (not recorded which). The source of these receptors is a woman in her sixties or seventies in a cohort exposed to, infected with or recovered from COVID-19 (not recorded which).

This clone was counted a few times. V gene TRBV6-5 combines with J gene TRBJ1-2; 7 positions agree with TRBD1. This CDR3 region has 15 residues. J was trimmed by 2 bases and V by 5 bases; bases with no gene match: 8. Per the germline V gene, CDR1 is MNHEY and CDR2 is SVGAGI. CDR3 sequence: CASSPTGVSNYGYTF. The CDR3 nucleotides read TGTGCCAGCAGTCCCACAGGGGTTTCGAACTATGGCTACACCTTC.

The rearrangement joins TRBV19 to TRBJ2-3; no reliable D call. Trimming took off 3 bases at V and 4 bases at J, with 11 bases between the two ends. Germline V gene sequence: CDR1 LNHDA, CDR2 SQIVND (reference sequence). The CDR3 has 14 residues. CDR3 DNA sequence: TGTGCCAGTAGTATCCGACCGGCGGCAGATACGCAGTATTTT. It encodes CASSIRPAADTQYF.

The V gene is TRBV9, the J gene TRBJ2-7; 9 nucleotides agree with TRBD1. Germline-derived CDR1 and CDR2 are SGDLS and YYNGEE. The CDR3 is 13 residues long. V dropped 4 bases and J dropped 6; count of bases not matched to a gene: 5. This CDR3 reads CASSPGTGPEQYF. The CDR3 nucleotides are TGTGCCAGCAGCCCCGGGACAGGGCCCGAGCAGTACTTC.

The gene calls are TRBV14 and TRBJ2-7; 9 nucleotides match TRBD1. Unmatched junction bases numbered 4, after V lost 1 base and J lost 3 bases. CDR1 is SGHDN and CDR2 is FVKESK in the germline V gene. The CDR3 has 15 amino acids. DNA of the CDR3: TGTGCCAGCAGCCAAGCGACAGGGGGACTCTACGAGCAGTACTTC. Amino acid sequence: CASSQATGGLYEQYF.

This chain's CDR3 is CASRGLGGNQPQHF. CDR3 DNA: TGTGCCAGCAGGGGCTTAGGGGGCAATCAGCCCCAGCATTTT. V usage is TRBV6-5 and J usage is TRBJ1-5; D is perhaps TRBD1 (5 bases). V was shortened by 6 bases and J by 2 bases, with 11 bases between the two germline ends. The CDR3 totals 14 residues. From germline, CDR1 is MNHEY and CDR2 SVGAGI.

This clone was seen more than once but under ten times. The genes are TRBV20-1 and TRBJ1-2; D not certain. Germline V CDR1 and CDR2: DFQATT, SNEGSKA (reference sequence). V was pared by 3 bases and J by 4 bases, with 12 bases between. The CDR3 spans 13 residues. In nucleotides, the CDR3 is TGCAGTGCTAGTACGGCAGGTCCCTATGGCTACACCTTC. Its translation: CSASTAGPYGYTF.

The chain links TRBV5-1 to TRBJ1-2; 9 nucleotides agree with TRBD1. Germline V gene sequence: CDR1 SGHRS, CDR2 YFSETQ. This CDR3 spans 15 amino acids. V was pared by 0 bases and J by 6 bases, with 6 bases of the junction left unmatched. The DNA of the CDR3 is TGCGCCAGCAGCTTGGCCCTGACAGGGGGTGATGGCTACACCTTC. It translates to CASSLALTGGDGYTF.

The chain has TRBV27 and TRBJ2-7; TRBD2 agrees at 7 bases. This CDR3 comprises 14 residues. V shed 5 bases and J 2 bases; nucleotides not matched to a gene: 6. Germline assignment: CDR1 MNHEY and CDR2 SMNVEV (reference sequence). CDR3 in DNA: TGTGCCAGCAGTCCGGGGGGACTGACCTACGAGCAGTACTTC. Amino acid sequence: CASSPGGLTYEQYF.

The gene calls are TRBV5-5 and TRBJ2-7; a weak D match, TRBD1 (6 bases). The CDR3 runs to 17 residues. From germline, CDR1 is SGHKS and CDR2 YYEKEE (reference sequence). The V end was cut by 2 bases, the J end by 0 bases, with 18 bases between. Here the CDR3 reads CASSFRPDSQSSYEQYF. CDR3 bases: TGTGCCAGCAGCTTTAGACCGGACAGTCAAAGCTCCTACGAGCAGTACTTC.

This chain links TRBV5-6 with TRBJ2-7, with TRBD1 matching over 7 bases. This CDR3 is 15 amino acids long. Germline CDR1 SGHDT, CDR2 YYEEEE. J lost 6 bases, V lost 1 base, and 10 bases had no gene match. Here the CDR3 reads CASSLYRGPKGEQYF. CDR3 DNA sequence: TGTGCCAGCAGCTTGTACAGGGGCCCGAAGGGCGAGCAGTACTTC.

The chain combines TRBV10-3 with TRBJ2-3; 9 nucleotides line up with TRBD2. The germline CDR1 and CDR2 sequences are ENHRY and SYGVKD. The V gene end was trimmed by 2 bases and the J gene end by 3 bases; junction bases not matched to a gene: 9. The CDR3 contains 17 residues. In nucleotides, the CDR3 is TGTGCCATCAGTGAGAGGGCCCGGACTAGCGAAACAGATACGCAGTATTTT. It yields the protein CAISERARTSETDTQYF.

This clone was counted only a few times. This chain uses TRBV2 with TRBJ1-5, with a possible D match to TRBD1 (5 bases). This CDR3 has 15 amino acids. Germline values: CDR1 SNHLY, CDR2 FYNNEI. V was cut by 6 bases and J by 0 bases, with 12 bases left in between. The DNA of the CDR3 is TGTGCCAGCAGGGAGCCAGGGAATAGCAATCAGCCCCAGCATTTT. This codes for CASREPGNSNQPQHF.

This clone was seen a single time. This chain joins TRBV28 and TRBJ2-1; 8 bases agree with TRBD2. The length of the CDR3 is 14 residues. V lost 5 bases, J lost 9 bases, and 9 bases stayed unmatched. From germline, CDR1 is MDHEN and CDR2 SYDVKM. CDR3 coding DNA: TGTGCCAGCAGTACAGCGGGAGCTTTAGTTGAGCAGTTCTTC. This sequence encodes CASSTAGALVEQFF.

This clone was seen just once. The chain is built from TRBV18 and TRBJ2-1; TRBD2 matches at 7 bases. Germline V gene data show CDR1 as KGHSH and CDR2 as LQKENI. V shed 6 bases and J 7 bases; nucleotides not matched to a gene: 9. The CDR3 extends over 14 amino acids. CDR3 loop: CASSPGLVSNEQFF. CDR3 nucleotides: TGTGCCAGCTCTCCTGGACTAGTCAGTAATGAGCAGTTCTTC.

The J gene is TRBJ2-1, the V gene TRBV14; TRBD2 might be the D (6 bases). The CDR3 extends over 16 amino acids. Germline loops: CDR1 SGHDN, CDR2 FVKESK. V was pared by 1 base and J by 4 bases, with 14 bases between. CDR3 DNA: TGTGCCAGCAGCCAAGTGAATGGAGGGTGGTACAATGAGCAGTTCTTC. Its translation is CASSQVNGGWYNEQFF.

The chain combines TRBV10-3 with TRBJ1-1, with a weak D call TRBD1 (5 bases). The CDR3 is made up of 13 amino acids. Germline values: CDR1 ENHRY, CDR2 SYGVKD. Trimming removed 3 bases from V and 1 base from J, with 6 bases in between. The CDR3 DNA reads TGTGCCATCAGTGAACAGGAGAACACTGAAGCTTTCTTT. Translation gives CAISEQENTEAFF.

This chain joins TRBV14 and TRBJ1-1; a weak D match, TRBD1 (5 bases). Trimming cost V 4 bases and J 4 bases, with 10 bases left between them. The CDR3 covers 13 residues. Germline loops: CDR1 SGHDN, CDR2 FVKESK. This CDR3 reads CASSLIGVTEAFF. For the CDR3, the DNA is TGTGCCAGCAGCCTTATAGGGGTCACTGAAGCTTTCTTT.

The chain's CDR3 is CASRRQGGFEQYF. CDR3 nucleotide sequence: TGTGCCAGCAGGAGGCAGGGAGGTTTCGAGCAGTACTTC. The chain employs TRBV27 and TRBJ2-7; possible D gene TRBD2, 6 bases. V was shortened by 6 bases and J by 6 bases, with 15 bases between the two germline ends. CDR3 length: 13 amino acids. Germline V gives CDR1 MNHEY, CDR2 SMNVEV (reference sequence).